This TCR beta chain was sequenced during a study of blood T cell repertoires in COVID-19. Background on the study: The United States, Italy and Spain provided the acute and convalescent COVID-19 samples. PBMCs, B-cell-depleted T cells, or T cells provided the cDNA or gDNA that made up the material.

Clinical history as reported by participants underpinned cohort assignment. Two negative PCRs, clearance, or symptom resolution characterized the recovered Cohort 3 donors. Some clones are missing from TCRdb's copy, which holds only in-frame ones; the method was immunoSEQ multiplex PCR. Of hundreds of thousands of clones in the sample, less than 85% were seen once. V was cut by 3 bases and J by 6 bases, with 13 bases left in between. Germline V gene sequence: CDR1 SGHNT, CDR2 YYREEE (reference sequence). This CDR3 spans 13 amino acids. Sequencing used PBMCs or T cells enriched from blood (not recorded which). The receptor comes from a woman between 45 and 65 years old who had recovered from COVID-19. The chain is built from TRBV5-4 and TRBJ2-7; TRBD2 is a possible D gene (6 bases). CDR3 coding DNA: TGTGCCAGCAGCTCCCCGGAGGGGCTCGAGCAGTACTTC. The encoded protein is CASSSPEGLEQYF.